A selection of T cell receptor beta chains follows, all from one sample in a study of T cells in localized non-small cell lung cancer. Assay used: immunoSEQ multiplex PCR; TCRdb lists only in-frame clones, some missing. The sample yields 15,000 to 20,000 clones, approximately 80% seen once. The material sequenced was peripheral blood, taken before any cancer treatment. The source of these receptors is a man aged 40 to 70 with stage I lung adenocarcinoma. Both conserved end residues are part of each CDR3. A D gene is named only where the DNA matches it firmly. A clone size is listed for some rows: how often the clone was seen (once, few, many), or a class if it is expanded.

j_call,d_call,clone_size,v_call,cdr3_nt,cdr3_aa
TRBJ1-1,-,-,TRBV5-1,TGCGCCAGCAGCAACTCGGGGGGGCTGGACACTGAAGCTTTCTTT,CASSNSGGLDTEAFF
TRBJ2-5,-,-,TRBV6-1,TGTGCTGGATCGGGAGCATTAGAGACCCAGTACTTC,CAGSGALETQYF
TRBJ2-7,-,once,TRBV10-3,TGTGCCATCAGTGAGGGTCCCGGCCTCTACGAGCAGTACTTC,CAISEGPGLYEQYF
TRBJ2-1,-,-,TRBV7-2,TGTGCCAGCAGCAGAGGGGTGGGGTACAATGAGCAGTTCTTC,CASSRGVGYNEQFF
TRBJ2-2,TRBD2,-,TRBV7-9,TGTGCCAGCAGCTCAACGGGAGGTCCGAACACCGGGGAGCTGTTTTTT,CASSSTGGPNTGELFF
TRBJ2-3,-,-,TRBV6-1,TGTGCCAGCAGTGTTGACGCAGGAGGCACAGATACGCAGTATTTT,CASSVDAGGTDTQYF
TRBJ2-1,-,-,TRBV14,TGTGCCAGCAGCCCGACCCAGAGCCTACACAATGAGCAGTTCTTC,CASSPTQSLHNEQFF
TRBJ2-5,-,-,TRBV21-1,TGTGCCAGCAGCAACCCGCGGTGGGAGACCCAGTACTTC,CASSNPRWETQYF
TRBJ1-1,TRBD1,few,TRBV6-4,TGTGCCAGCAGTGACAATCCGGGACAGGGGGCGGCTTTCTTT,CASSDNPGQGAAFF
TRBJ2-7,TRBD1,-,TRBV7-3,TGTGCCAGCAGCTTAAGCCCCGGGACAGGGGCCTACGAGCAGTACTTC,CASSLSPGTGAYEQYF